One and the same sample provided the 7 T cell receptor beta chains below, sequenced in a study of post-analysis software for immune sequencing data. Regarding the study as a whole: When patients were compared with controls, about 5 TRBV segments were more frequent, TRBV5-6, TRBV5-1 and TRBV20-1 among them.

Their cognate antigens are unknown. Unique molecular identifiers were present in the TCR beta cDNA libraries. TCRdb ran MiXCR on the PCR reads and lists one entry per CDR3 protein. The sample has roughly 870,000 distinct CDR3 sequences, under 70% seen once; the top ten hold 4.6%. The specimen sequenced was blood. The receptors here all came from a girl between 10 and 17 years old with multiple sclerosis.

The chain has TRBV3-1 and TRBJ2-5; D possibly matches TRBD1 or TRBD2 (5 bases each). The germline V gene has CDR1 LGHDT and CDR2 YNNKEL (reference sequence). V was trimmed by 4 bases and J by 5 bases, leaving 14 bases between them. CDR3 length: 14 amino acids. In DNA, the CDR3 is TGTGCCAGCAGCCCAACGGGGCCTTGGGAGACCCAGTACTTC. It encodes CASSPTGPWETQYF.

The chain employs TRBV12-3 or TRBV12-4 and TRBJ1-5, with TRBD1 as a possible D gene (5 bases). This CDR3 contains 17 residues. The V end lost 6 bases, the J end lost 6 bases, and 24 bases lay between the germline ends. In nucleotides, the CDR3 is TGTGCCAGCAGCCGGGGTAGGGGTGCCCCGAATTTTCAGCCCCAGCATTTT. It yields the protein CASSRGRGAPNFQPQHF.

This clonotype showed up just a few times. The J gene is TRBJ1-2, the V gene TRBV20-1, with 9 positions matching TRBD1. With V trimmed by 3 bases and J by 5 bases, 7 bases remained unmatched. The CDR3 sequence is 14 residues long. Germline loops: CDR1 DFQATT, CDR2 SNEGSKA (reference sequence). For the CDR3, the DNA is TGCAGTGCTAGTTCGGGACAGGGTCAGTATGGCTACACCTTC. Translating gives CSASSGQGQYGYTF.

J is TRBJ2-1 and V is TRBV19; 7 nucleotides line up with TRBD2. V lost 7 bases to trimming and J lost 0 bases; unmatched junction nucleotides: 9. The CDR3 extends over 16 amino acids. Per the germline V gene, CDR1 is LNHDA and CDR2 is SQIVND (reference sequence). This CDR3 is CASNKIAGSSYNEQFF. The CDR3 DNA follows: TGTGCCAGTAACAAGATAGCGGGTAGCTCCTACAATGAGCAGTTCTTC. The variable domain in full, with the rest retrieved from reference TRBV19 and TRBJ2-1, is DGGITQSPKYLFRKEGQNVTLSCEQNLNHDAMYWYRQDPGQGLRLIYYSQIVNDFQKGDIAEGYSVSREKKESFPLTVTSAQKNPTAFYLCASNKIAGSSYNEQFFGPGTRLTVL.

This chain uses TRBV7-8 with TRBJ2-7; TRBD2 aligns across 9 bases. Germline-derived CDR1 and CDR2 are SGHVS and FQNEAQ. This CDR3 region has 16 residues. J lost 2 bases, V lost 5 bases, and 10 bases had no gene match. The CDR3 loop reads CASSRSPGGRAYEQYF. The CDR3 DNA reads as TGTGCCAGCAGCCGCTCCCCAGGCGGGAGGGCCTACGAGCAGTACTTC. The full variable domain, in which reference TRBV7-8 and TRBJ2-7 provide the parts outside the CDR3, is GAGVSQSPRYKVAKRGQDVALRCDPISGHVSLFWYQQALGQGPEFLTYFQNEAQLDKSGLPSDRFFAERPEGSVSTLKIQRTQQEDSAVYLCASSRSPGGRAYEQYFGPGTRLTVT.

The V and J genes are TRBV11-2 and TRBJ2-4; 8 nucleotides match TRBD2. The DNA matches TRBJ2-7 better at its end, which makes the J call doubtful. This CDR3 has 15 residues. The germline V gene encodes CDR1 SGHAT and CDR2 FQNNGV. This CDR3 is CASSLVGRGASEQYF. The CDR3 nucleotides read TGTGCCAGCAGCTTAGTCGGGAGGGGCGCATCCGAGCAGTACTTC.

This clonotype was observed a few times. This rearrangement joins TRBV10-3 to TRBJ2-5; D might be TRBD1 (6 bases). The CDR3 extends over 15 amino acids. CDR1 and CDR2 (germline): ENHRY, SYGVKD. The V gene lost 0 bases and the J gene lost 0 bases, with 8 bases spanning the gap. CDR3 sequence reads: CAISESTGYQETQYF. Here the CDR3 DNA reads TGTGCCATCAGTGAGTCGACAGGTTACCAAGAGACCCAGTACTTC.